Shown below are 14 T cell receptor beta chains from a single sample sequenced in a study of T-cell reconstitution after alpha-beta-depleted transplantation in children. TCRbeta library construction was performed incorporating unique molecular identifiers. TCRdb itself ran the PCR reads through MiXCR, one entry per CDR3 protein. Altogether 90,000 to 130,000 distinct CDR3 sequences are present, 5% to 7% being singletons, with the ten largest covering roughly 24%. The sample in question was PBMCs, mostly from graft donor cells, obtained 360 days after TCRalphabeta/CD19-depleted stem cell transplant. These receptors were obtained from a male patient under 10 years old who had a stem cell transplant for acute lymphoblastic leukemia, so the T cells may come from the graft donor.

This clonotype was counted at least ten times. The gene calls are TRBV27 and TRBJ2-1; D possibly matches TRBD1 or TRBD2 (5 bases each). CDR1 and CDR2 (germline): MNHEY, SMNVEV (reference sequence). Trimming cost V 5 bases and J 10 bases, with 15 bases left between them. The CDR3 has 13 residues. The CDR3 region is CASSTGPAREQFF. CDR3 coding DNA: TGTGCCAGCAGTACGGGACCCGCAAGGGAGCAGTTCTTC.

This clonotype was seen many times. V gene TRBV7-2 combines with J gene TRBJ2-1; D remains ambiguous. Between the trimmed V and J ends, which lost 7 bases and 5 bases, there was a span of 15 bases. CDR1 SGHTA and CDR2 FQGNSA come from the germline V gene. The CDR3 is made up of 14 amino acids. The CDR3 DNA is TGTGCCAGCAACCAAGGTGGGCCCCACAATGAGCAGTTCTTC. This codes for CASNQGGPHNEQFF.

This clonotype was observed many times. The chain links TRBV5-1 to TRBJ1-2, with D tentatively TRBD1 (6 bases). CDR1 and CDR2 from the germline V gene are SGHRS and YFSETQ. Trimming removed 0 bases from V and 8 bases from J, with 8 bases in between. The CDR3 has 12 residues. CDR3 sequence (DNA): TGCGCCAGCAGCTTGGACAGGGAGGGCTACACCTTC. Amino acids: CASSLDREGYTF.

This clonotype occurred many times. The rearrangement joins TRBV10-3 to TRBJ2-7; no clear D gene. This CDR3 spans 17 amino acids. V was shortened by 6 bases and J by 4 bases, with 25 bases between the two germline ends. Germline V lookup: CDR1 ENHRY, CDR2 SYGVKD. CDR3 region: CAISSPSTSPSTYEQYF. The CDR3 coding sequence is TGTGCCATCAGCTCCCCTTCGACTTCCCCCTCCACTTACGAGCAGTACTTC.

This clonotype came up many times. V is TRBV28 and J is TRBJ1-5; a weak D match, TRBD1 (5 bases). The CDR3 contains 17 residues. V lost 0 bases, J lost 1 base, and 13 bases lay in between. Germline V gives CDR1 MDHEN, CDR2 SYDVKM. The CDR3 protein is CASSLWGRTKSNQPQHF. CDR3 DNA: TGTGCCAGCAGTTTATGGGGGCGAACCAAAAGCAATCAGCCCCAGCATTTT.

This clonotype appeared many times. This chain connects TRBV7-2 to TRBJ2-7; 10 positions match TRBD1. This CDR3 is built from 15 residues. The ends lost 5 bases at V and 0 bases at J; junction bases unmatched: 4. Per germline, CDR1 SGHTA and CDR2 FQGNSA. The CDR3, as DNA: TGTGCCAGCAGCCCCGGGACAGGGGACTCCTACGAGCAGTACTTC. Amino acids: CASSPGTGDSYEQYF.

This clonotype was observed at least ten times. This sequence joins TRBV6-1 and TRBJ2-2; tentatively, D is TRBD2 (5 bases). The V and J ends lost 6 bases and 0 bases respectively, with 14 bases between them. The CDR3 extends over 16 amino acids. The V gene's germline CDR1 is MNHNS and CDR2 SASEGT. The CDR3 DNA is TGTGCCAGCAGGAGGCTAGCTGGACCGAACACCGGGGAGCTGTTTTTT. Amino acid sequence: CASRRLAGPNTGELFF.

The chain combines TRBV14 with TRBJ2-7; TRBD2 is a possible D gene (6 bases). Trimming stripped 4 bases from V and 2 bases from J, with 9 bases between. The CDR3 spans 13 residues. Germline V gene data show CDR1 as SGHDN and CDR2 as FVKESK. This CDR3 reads CASSRGEPYEQYF. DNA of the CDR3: TGTGCCAGCAGCCGGGGGGAGCCCTACGAGCAGTACTTC.

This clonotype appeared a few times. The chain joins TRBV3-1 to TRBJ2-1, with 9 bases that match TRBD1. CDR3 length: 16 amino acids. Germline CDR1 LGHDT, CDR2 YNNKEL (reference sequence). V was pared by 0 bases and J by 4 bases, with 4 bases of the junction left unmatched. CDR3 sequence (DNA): TGTGCCAGCAGCCAAGATCGGGACAGGGCTTACAATGAGCAGTTCTTC. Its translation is CASSQDRDRAYNEQFF.

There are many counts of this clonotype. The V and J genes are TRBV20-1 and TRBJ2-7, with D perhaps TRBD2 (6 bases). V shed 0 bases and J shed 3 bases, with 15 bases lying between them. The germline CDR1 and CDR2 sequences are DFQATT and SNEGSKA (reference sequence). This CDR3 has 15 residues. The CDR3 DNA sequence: TGCAGTGCTAGAGATCGAGGAGGGGCCTTCTACGAGCAGTACTTC. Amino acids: CSARDRGGAFYEQYF.

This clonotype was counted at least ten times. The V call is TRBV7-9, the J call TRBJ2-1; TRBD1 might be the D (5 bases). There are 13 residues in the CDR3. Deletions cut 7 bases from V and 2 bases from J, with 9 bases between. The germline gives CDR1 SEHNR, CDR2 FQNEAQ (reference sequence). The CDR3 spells CASNQGTYNEQFF. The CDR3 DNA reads TGTGCCAGCAACCAGGGAACCTACAATGAGCAGTTCTTC.

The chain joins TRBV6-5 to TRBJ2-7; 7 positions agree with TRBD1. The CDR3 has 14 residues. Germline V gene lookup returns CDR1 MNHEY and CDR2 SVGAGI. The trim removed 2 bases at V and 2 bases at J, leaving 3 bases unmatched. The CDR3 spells CASSYGTEPYEQYF. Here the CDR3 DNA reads TGTGCCAGCAGTTACGGGACAGAACCCTACGAGCAGTACTTC.

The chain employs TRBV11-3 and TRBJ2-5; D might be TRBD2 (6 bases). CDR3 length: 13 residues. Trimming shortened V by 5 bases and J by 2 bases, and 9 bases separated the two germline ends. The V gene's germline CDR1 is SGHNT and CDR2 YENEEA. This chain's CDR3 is CASSGGSQETQYF. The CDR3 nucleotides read TGTGCCAGCAGCGGGGGGTCTCAAGAGACCCAGTACTTC. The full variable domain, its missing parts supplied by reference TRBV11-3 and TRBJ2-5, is EAGVVQSPRYKIIEKKQPVAFWCNPISGHNTLYWYLQNLGQGPELLIRYENEEAVDDSQLPKDRFSAERLKGVDSTLKIQPAELGDSAVYLCASSGGSQETQYFGPGTRLLVL.

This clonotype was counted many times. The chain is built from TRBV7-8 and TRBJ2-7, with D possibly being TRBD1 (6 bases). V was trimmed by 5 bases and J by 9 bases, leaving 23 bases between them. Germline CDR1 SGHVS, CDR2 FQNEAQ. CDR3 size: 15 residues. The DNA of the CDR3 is TGTGCCAGCAGCCCACCTCAGGGGAGACCTAGAGGGCAGTACTTC. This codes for CASSPPQGRPRGQYF.